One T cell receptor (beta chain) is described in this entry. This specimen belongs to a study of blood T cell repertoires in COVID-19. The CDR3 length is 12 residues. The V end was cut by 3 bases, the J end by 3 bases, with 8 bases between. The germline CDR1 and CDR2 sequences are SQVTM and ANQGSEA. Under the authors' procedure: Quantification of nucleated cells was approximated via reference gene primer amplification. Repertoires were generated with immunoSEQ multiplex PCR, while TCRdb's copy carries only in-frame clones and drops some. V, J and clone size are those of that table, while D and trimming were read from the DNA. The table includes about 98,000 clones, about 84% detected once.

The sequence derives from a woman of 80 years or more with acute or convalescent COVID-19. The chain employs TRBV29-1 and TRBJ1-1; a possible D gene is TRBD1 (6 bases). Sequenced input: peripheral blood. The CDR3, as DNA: TGCAGCGTTGAGGGGGGGCACACTGAAGCTTTCTTT. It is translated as CSVEGGHTEAFF.